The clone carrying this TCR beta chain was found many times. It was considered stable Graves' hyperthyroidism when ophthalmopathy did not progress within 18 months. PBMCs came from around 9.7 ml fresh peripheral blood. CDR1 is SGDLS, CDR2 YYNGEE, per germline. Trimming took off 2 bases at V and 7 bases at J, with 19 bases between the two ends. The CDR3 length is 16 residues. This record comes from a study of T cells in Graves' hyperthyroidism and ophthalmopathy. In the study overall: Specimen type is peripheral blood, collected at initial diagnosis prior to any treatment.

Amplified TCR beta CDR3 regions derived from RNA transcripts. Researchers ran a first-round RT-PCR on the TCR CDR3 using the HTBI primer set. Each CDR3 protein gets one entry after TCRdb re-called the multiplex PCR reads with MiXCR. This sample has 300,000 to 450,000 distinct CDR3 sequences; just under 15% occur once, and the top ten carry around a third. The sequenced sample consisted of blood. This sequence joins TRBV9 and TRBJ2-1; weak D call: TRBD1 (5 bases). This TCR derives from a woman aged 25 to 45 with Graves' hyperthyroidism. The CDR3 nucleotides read TGTGCCAGCAGCGTCCTGGGCATGGGGCTTGGTAATGAGCAGTTCTTC. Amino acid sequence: CASSVLGMGLGNEQFF.